This entry concerns a single TCR beta chain. Its target is unknown. This record comes from a study of OX40 agonist ivuxolimab in advanced cancers. Study-level results: Some nonresponders likewise displayed low normalized T-cell clonal expansion. It was not determined which antigens were specifically recognized by the peripheral T cells that had undergone clonal expansion. There were, on average, more expanded clones in CD8+ T cells than in CD4+.

Losses at the gene ends were 2 bases for V and 4 bases for J; bases not matched to a gene: 10. The CDR3 is made up of 16 amino acids. Germline V CDR1 and CDR2: SGHDN, FVKESK. Profiled with immunoSEQ multiplex PCR; TCRdb holds only in-frame clones, not every one. The top ten clones hold under 8% of a sample with under 85,000 clones, 93% of them seen once. The V and J genes are TRBV14 and TRBJ2-7; TRBD2 agrees at 8 bases. The receptor was isolated from an adult with an advanced solid tumor such as melanoma, head and neck, liver or kidney cancer. The sample consisted of CD4+ or CD8+ T cells sorted from blood, taken in a trial of the OX40 agonist ivuxolimab. CDR3 DNA sequence: TGTGCCAGCAGCCAAACGGGACCGGGACTAGAATACGAGCAGTACTTC. It is translated as CASSQTGPGLEYEQYF.